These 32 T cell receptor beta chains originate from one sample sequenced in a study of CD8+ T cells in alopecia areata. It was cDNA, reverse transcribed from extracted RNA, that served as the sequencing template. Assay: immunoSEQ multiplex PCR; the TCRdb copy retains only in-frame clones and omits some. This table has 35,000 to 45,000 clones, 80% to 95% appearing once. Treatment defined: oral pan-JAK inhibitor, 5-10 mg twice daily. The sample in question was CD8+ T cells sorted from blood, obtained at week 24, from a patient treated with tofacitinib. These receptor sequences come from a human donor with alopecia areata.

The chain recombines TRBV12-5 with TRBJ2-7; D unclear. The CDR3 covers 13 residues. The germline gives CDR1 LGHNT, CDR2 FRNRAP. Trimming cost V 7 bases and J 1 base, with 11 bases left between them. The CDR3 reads CASEPGTSYEQYF. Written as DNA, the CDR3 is TGTGCTAGTGAACCCGGTACATCCTACGAGCAGTACTTC.

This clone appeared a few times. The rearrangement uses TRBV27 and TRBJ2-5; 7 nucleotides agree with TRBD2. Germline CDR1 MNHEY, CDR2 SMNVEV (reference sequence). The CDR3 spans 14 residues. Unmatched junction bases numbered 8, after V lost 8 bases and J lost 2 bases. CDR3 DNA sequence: TGTGCCAGCGCCTCGGCGGGAGAACAAGAGACCCAGTACTTC. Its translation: CASASAGEQETQYF.

CDR3 DNA sequence: TGTGCCAGCAGCACCTCGGGACACCCCTACAATGAGCAGTTCTTC. Translated, it gives CASSTSGHPYNEQFF. The chain carries TRBV21-1 and TRBJ2-1; TRBD1 is the table's D call, not checked against the DNA. TRBV21-1 is reported as a pseudogene. The CDR3 has 15 residues.

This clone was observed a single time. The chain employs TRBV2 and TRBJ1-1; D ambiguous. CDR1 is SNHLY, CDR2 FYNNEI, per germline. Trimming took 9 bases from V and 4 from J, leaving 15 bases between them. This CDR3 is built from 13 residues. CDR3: CARPKPGSTEAFF. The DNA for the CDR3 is TGTGCCAGACCAAAGCCGGGGAGCACTGAAGCTTTCTTT.

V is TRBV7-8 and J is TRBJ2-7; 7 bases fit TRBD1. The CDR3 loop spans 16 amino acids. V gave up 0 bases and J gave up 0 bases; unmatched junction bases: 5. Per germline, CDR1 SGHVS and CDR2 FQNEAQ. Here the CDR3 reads CASSLAVTGSSYEQYF. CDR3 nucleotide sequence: TGTGCCAGCAGCTTAGCCGTGACAGGGAGCTCCTACGAGCAGTACTTC.

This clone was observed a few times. CDR3 in amino acids: CASSLTGRRPYEQYF. CDR3 in DNA: TGTGCCAGCAGTTTAACCGGCAGGCGCCCCTACGAGCAGTACTTC. This chain joins TRBV28 and TRBJ2-7; unclear D gene. Trimming pared 2 bases from V and 2 bases from J, leaving 13 bases between. Germline V gene lookup returns CDR1 MDHEN and CDR2 SYDVKM. CDR3 length equals 15 residues.

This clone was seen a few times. The CDR3 here is CASSLQGAYEQYF. The CDR3 DNA reads as TGTGCCAGCAGTTTGCAGGGGGCTTACGAGCAGTACTTC. The chain combines TRBV6-5 with TRBJ2-7, with 8 bases matching TRBD1. The CDR3 loop spans 13 amino acids. J gave up 4 bases and V 4 bases, and 3 bases lay outside the gene matches. Per germline, CDR1 MNHEY and CDR2 SVGAGI.

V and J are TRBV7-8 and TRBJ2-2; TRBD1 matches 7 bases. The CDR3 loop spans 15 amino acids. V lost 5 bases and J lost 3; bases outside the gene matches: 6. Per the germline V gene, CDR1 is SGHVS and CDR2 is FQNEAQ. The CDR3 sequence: CASSHRDRDTGELFF. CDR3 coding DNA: TGTGCCAGCAGCCATAGGGACAGAGACACCGGGGAGCTGTTTTTT.

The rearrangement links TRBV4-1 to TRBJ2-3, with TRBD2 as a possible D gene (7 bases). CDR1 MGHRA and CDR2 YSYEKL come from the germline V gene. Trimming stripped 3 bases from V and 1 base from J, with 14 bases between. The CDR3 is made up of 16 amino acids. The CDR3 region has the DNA TGCGCCAGCAGCCACCCGGGGGGCGGGGGCACAGATACGCAGTATTTT. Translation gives CASSHPGGGGTDTQYF.

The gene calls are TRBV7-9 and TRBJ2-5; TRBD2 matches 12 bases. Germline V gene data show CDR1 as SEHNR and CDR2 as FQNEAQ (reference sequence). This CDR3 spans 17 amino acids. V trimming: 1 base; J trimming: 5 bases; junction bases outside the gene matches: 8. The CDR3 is CASSLGASGGAMETQYF. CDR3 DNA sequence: TGTGCCAGCAGCTTAGGGGCTAGCGGGGGGGCCATGGAGACCCAGTACTTC.

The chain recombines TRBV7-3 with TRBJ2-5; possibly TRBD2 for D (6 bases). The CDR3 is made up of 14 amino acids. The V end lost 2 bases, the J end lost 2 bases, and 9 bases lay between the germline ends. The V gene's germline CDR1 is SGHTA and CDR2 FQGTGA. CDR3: CASSLAGSQETQYF. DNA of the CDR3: TGTGCCAGCAGCTTAGCGGGGTCTCAAGAGACCCAGTACTTC.

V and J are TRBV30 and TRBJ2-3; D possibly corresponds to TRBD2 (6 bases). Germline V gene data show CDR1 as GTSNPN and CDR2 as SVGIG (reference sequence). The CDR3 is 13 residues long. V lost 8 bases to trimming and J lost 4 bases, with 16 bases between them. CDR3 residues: CAQGLGESDTQYF. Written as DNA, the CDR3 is TGTGCCCAGGGACTGGGGGAATCAGATACGCAGTATTTT.

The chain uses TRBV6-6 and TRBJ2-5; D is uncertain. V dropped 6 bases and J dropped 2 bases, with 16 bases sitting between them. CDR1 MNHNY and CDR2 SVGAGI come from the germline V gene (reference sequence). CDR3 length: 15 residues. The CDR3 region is CASSPYQLSQETQYF. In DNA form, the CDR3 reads TGTGCCAGCAGCCCCTACCAGCTATCACAAGAGACCCAGTACTTC.

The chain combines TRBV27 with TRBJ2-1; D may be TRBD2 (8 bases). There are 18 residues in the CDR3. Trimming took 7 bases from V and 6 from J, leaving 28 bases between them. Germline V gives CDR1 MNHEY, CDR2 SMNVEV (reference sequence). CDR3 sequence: CASTPGTAFPAGVNEQFF. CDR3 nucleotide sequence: TGTGCCAGCACCCCGGGGACAGCTTTTCCAGCGGGGGTCAATGAGCAGTTCTTC.

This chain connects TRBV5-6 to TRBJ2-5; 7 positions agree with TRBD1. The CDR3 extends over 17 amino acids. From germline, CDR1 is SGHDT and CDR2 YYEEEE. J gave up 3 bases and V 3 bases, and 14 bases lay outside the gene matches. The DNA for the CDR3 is TGTGCCAGCAGCTCCCTAGACAGGGCCGCCGAAAAAGAGACCCAGTACTTC. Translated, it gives CASSSLDRAAEKETQYF.

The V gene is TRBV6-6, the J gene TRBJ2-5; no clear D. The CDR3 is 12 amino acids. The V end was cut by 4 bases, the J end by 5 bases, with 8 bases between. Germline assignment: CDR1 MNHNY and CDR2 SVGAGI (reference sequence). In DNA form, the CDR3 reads TGTGCCAGCAGTTCGCCGTGGGAGACCCAGTACTTC. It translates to CASSSPWETQYF.

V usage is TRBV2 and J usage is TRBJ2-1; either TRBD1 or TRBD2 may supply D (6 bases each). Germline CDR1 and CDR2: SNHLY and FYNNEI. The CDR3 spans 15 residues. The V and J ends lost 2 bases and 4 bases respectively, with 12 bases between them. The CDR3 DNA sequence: TGTGCCAGCAGTGAAAGGGGGGAGGTATACAATGAGCAGTTCTTC. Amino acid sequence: CASSERGEVYNEQFF.

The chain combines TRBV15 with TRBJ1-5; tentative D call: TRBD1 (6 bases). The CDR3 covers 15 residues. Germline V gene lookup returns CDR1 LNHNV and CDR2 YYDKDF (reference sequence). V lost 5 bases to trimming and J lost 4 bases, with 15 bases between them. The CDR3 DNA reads TGTGCCACCAGCCCTCGCAGACAGGAAAATCAGCCCCAGCATTTT. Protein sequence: CATSPRRQENQPQHF. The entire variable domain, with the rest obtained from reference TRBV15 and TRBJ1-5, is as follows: DAMVIQNPRYQVTQFGKPVTLSCSQTLNHNVMYWYQQKSSQAPKLLFHYYDKDFNNEADTPDNFQSRRPNTSFCFLDIRSPGLGDTAMYLCATSPRRQENQPQHFGDGTRLSIL.

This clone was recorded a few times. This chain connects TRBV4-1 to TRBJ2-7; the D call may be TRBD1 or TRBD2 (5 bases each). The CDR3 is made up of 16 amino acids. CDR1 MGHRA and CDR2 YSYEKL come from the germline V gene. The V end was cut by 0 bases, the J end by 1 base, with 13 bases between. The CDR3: CASSQEGDPTSYEQYF. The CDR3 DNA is TGCGCCAGCAGCCAAGAGGGGGACCCGACGTCCTACGAGCAGTACTTC.

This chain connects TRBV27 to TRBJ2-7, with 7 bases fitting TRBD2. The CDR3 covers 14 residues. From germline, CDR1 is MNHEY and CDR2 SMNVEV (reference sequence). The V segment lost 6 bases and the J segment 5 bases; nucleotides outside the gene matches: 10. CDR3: CASRLGGKGNEQYF. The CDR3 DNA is TGTGCCAGCAGGCTGGGGGGGAAGGGTAACGAGCAGTACTTC.

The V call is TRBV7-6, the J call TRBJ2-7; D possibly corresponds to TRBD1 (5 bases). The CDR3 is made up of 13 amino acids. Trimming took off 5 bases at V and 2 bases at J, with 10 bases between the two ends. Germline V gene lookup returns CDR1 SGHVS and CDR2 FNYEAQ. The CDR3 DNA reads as TGTGCCAGCAGCCCAGGGCTAACCTACGAGCAGTACTTC. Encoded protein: CASSPGLTYEQYF.

CDR3 sequence: CASSFAGGGVSYNEQFF. The CDR3 DNA is TGTGCCAGCAGCTTTGCAGGGGGGGGAGTATCCTACAATGAGCAGTTCTTC. The chain couples TRBV7-8 to TRBJ2-1; D might be TRBD1 or TRBD2, each matching 7 bases. The germline gives CDR1 SGHVS, CDR2 FQNEAQ. The CDR3 loop spans 17 amino acids. V lost 3 bases, J lost 1 base, and 16 bases lay in between. Variable domain in full (rest from reference TRBV7-8 and TRBJ2-1): GAGVSQSPRYKVAKRGQDVALRCDPISGHVSLFWYQQALGQGPEFLTYFQNEAQLDKSGLPSDRFFAERPEGSVSTLKIQRTQQEDSAVYLCASSFAGGGVSYNEQFFGPGTRLTVL.

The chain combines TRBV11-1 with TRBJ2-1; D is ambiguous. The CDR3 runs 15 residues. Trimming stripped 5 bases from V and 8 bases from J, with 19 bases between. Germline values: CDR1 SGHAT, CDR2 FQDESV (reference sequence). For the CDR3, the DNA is TGTGCCAGCAGCGATGTTCGCGACTCGTCGGATGAGCAGTTCTTC. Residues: CASSDVRDSSDEQFF.

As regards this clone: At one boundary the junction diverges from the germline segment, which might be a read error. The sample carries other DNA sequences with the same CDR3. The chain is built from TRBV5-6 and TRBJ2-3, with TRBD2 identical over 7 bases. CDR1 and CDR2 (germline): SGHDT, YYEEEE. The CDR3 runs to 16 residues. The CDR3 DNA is TGCGCCAGCAGCTTGGCGCGGGGGATAAGCACAGATACGCAGTATTTT. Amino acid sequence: CASSLARGISTDTQYF. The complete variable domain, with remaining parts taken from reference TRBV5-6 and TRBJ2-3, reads DAGVTQSPTHLIKTRGQQVTLRCSPKSGHDTVSWYQQALGQGPQFIFQYYEEEERQRGNFPDRFSGHQFPNYSSELNVNALLLGDSALYLCASSLARGISTDTQYFGPGTRLTVL.

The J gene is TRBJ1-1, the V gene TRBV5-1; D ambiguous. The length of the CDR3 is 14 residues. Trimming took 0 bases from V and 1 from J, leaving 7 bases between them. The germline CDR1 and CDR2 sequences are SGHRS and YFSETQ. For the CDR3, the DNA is TGCGCCAGCAGCTTGGTCCCGGAGAACACTGAAGCTTTCTTT. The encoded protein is CASSLVPENTEAFF. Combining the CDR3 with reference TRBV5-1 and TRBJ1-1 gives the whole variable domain KAGVTQTPRYLIKTRGQQVTLSCSPISGHRSVSWYQQTPGQGLQFLFEYFSETQRNKGNFPGRFSGRQFSNSRSEMNVSTLELGDSALYLCASSLVPENTEAFFGQGTRLTVV.

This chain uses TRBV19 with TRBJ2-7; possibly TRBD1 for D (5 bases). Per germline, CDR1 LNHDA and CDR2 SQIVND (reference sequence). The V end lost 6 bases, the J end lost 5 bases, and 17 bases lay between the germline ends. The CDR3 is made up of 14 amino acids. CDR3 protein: CASSPTALEDEQYF. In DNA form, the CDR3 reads TGTGCCAGTAGCCCGACAGCCCTCGAGGACGAGCAGTACTTC.

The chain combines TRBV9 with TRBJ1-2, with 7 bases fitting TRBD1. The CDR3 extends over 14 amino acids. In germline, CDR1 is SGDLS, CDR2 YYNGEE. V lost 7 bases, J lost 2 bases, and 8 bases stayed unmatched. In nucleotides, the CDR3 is TGTGCCAGCTCATATAGGGACAGCAACTATGGCTACACCTTC. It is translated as CASSYRDSNYGYTF.

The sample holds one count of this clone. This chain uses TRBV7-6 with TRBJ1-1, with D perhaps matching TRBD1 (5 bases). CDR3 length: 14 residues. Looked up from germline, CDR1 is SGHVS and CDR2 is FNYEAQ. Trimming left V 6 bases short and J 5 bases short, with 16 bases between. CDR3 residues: CASRQIPGRTEAFF. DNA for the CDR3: TGTGCCAGCAGGCAAATCCCAGGGAGAACTGAAGCTTTCTTT.

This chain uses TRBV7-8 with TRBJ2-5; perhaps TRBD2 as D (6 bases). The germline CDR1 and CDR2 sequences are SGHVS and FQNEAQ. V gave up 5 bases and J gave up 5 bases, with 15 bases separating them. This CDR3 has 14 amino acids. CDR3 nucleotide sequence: TGTGCCAGCAGCCAGCCGGGACTTGAGGAGACCCAGTACTTC. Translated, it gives CASSQPGLEETQYF.

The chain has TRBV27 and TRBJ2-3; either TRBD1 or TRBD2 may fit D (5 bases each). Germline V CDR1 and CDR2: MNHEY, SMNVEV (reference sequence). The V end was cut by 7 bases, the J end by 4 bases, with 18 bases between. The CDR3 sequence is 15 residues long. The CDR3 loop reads CASTLGWGISDTQYF. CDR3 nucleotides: TGTGCCAGCACCCTGGGGTGGGGGATATCAGATACGCAGTATTTT.

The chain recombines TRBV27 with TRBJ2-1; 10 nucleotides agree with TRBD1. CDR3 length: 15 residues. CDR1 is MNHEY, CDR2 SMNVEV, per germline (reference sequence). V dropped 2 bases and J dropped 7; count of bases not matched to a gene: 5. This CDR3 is CASSLGTGVRNEQFF. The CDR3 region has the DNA TGTGCCAGCAGTTTAGGGACAGGGGTGAGAAATGAGCAGTTCTTC.

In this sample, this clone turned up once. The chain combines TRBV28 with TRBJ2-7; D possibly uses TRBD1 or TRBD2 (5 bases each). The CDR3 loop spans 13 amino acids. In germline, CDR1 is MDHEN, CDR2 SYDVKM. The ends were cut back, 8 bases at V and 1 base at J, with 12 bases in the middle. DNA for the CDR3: TGTGCCAGCCAAGGGACGGGGTCCTACGAGCAGTACTTC. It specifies CASQGTGSYEQYF.